This T cell receptor beta chain was sequenced during a study of blood T cell repertoires in COVID-19. Study at large: Acute and convalescent COVID-19 specimens originated in the United States, Italy and Spain. The cDNA or gDNA used as material had been derived from T cells, B-cell-depleted T cells, or PBMCs.

The CDR3 has 16 amino acids. Germline CDR1 WNHNN, CDR2 SYGVQD (reference sequence). Unmatched junction bases numbered 3, after V lost 4 bases and J lost 3 bases. TCRdb's table, derived via immunoSEQ multiplex PCR, lists solely in-frame clones and lacks some. The sample records about 170,000 clones, 82% being singletons. Specimen: peripheral blood. This TCR derives from an elderly woman with active or convalescent COVID-19. This chain links TRBV10-1 with TRBJ2-3; 14 bases are shared with TRBD2. The CDR3 protein is CASSGLAGGPTDTQYF. The CDR3 DNA is TGCGCCAGCAGTGGACTAGCGGGAGGGCCTACAGATACGCAGTATTTT.